Shown below are 20 T cell receptor beta chains from a single sample sequenced in a study of blood T cell repertoires in COVID-19. Only in-frame clones appear in the TCRdb table, and some are missing; sequencing was by immunoSEQ multiplex PCR. The table shows 80,000 to 95,000 clones, with approximately 77% occurring only once. Sequencing used peripheral blood. These receptor sequences come from a woman older than 75 with acute or convalescent COVID-19.

The V and J genes are TRBV7-8 and TRBJ1-3; 7 bases match TRBD1. The CDR3 has 15 residues. V trimming: 5 bases; J trimming: 2 bases; junction bases outside the gene matches: 6. Per the germline V gene, CDR1 is SGHVS and CDR2 is FQNEAQ. Here the CDR3 DNA reads TGTGCCAGCAGCCCACAGGGGAACGCTGGAAACACCATATATTTT. Its translation is CASSPQGNAGNTIYF.

This CDR3 reads CASSYFLGGIEKLFF. CDR3 DNA sequence: TGTGCCAGCAGTTACTTCCTGGGAGGGATAGAAAAACTGTTTTTT. The V gene is TRBV6-2 or TRBV6-3, the J gene TRBJ1-4; D gene uncertain. Germline CDR1 and CDR2: MNHEY and SVGEGT. This CDR3 has 15 amino acids. Trimming took 1 base from V and 8 from J, leaving 14 bases between them.

V is TRBV7-3 and J is TRBJ2-3, with D maybe TRBD2 (6 bases). CDR3 size: 15 residues. The V gene lost 6 bases and the J gene lost 3 bases, with 16 bases spanning the gap. The germline V gene has CDR1 SGHTA and CDR2 FQGTGA. CDR3 sequence reads: CASRGAVGRTDTQYF. The CDR3, as DNA: TGTGCCAGCAGGGGAGCGGTGGGGAGGACAGATACGCAGTATTTT.

J is TRBJ1-1 and V is TRBV5-4; the match to TRBD1 covers 7 bases. The length of the CDR3 is 14 residues. The germline gives CDR1 SGHNT, CDR2 YYREEE (reference sequence). The trim removed 4 bases at V and 8 bases at J, leaving 11 bases unmatched. The CDR3 DNA sequence: TGTGCCAGCAGCGCGGGACAGAATATTCGGGAAGCTTTCTTT. Protein: CASSAGQNIREAFF.

The rearrangement joins TRBV4-2 to TRBJ2-7; 10 bases match TRBD2. Germline CDR1 LGHNA, CDR2 YNFKEQ. This CDR3 is 16 amino acids long. J gave up 3 bases and V 2 bases, and 7 bases lay outside the gene matches. The CDR3 DNA is TGTGCCAGCAGCCAATCTGCCAGGACTAGCGGCTACGAGCAGTACTTC. This sequence encodes CASSQSARTSGYEQYF.

This clone was seen a few times. This chain connects TRBV18 to TRBJ2-7; TRBD2 agrees at 11 bases. CDR1 KGHSH and CDR2 LQKENI come from the germline V gene. This CDR3 has 16 amino acids. J gave up 1 base and V 6 bases, and 8 bases lay outside the gene matches. The DNA for the CDR3 is TGTGCCAGCTCCCCGGGACTAGCGGACTCATCCTACGAGCAGTACTTC. Translating it yields CASSPGLADSSYEQYF.

CDR3 DNA: TGTGCCAGCAGCGGGGGACTTGGGAGCGGGGAGCTGTTTTTT. Amino acid sequence: CASSGGLGSGELFF. This chain joins TRBV7-2 and TRBJ2-2; maybe TRBD2 (6 bases). This CDR3 region has 14 residues. The germline V and J ends were trimmed by 5 bases and 7 bases, with 14 bases remaining between them. The germline V gene encodes CDR1 SGHTA and CDR2 FQGNSA.

The chain has TRBV19 and TRBJ1-5; TRBD1 matches at 8 bases. The germline gives CDR1 LNHDA, CDR2 SQIVND (reference sequence). The CDR3 is 19 residues long. V shed 4 bases, J shed 6 bases, and the junction held 20 bases outside the gene matches. CDR3 amino acids: CASSKKGAGGARGGQPQHF. The DNA for the CDR3 is TGTGCCAGTAGTAAAAAAGGAGCAGGGGGCGCTAGGGGTGGTCAGCCCCAGCATTTT.

This rearrangement joins TRBV3-1 (or the pseudogene TRBV3-2) to TRBJ2-7; tentative D call: TRBD1 (5 bases). The V gene's germline CDR1 is LGHDT and CDR2 YNNKEL (reference sequence). The CDR3 is made up of 13 amino acids. The ends were cut back, 3 bases at V and 7 bases at J, with 13 bases in the middle. CDR3 bases: TGTGCCAGCAGCCATCCAGGTCAGGGAGAGCAGTACTTC. Protein sequence: CASSHPGQGEQYF.

The chain joins TRBV5-1 to TRBJ2-3, with a weak D call TRBD1 (6 bases). Germline loops: CDR1 SGHRS, CDR2 YFSETQ. The germline V and J ends were trimmed by 0 bases and 4 bases, with 9 bases remaining between them. The CDR3 is 14 residues long. Written as DNA, the CDR3 is TGCGCCAGCAGCTTGGACAGGGCGGCAGATACGCAGTATTTT. This translates into CASSLDRAADTQYF.

This clone was seen just once. The chain joins TRBV7-3 to TRBJ2-4; TRBD2 matches at 8 bases. The CDR3 extends over 17 amino acids. With 1 base clipped from V and 7 bases from J, the junction kept 12 bases outside the gene matches. The V gene's germline CDR1 is SGHTA and CDR2 FQGTGA. The CDR3 DNA sequence: TGTGCCAGCAGCTTAAATTCGCGGGGGGAAAGGAGGAACATTCAGTACTTC. Translation: CASSLNSRGERRNIQYF.

The chain links TRBV18 to TRBJ1-2; TRBD1 aligns across 9 bases. The CDR3 runs to 16 residues. CDR1 KGHSH and CDR2 LQKENI come from the germline V gene. V lost 3 bases and J lost 5; bases outside the gene matches: 10. This chain's CDR3 is CASSPETLTGGYGYTF. CDR3 sequence (DNA): TGTGCCAGCTCACCCGAGACCCTGACAGGGGGGTATGGCTACACCTTC.

This chain links TRBV27 with TRBJ2-7; the match to TRBD1 covers 11 bases. The junction had 8 bases not matched to a gene; V was cut back by 5 bases and J by 2 bases. In germline, CDR1 is MNHEY, CDR2 SMNVEV (reference sequence). This CDR3 spans 16 amino acids. In DNA form, the CDR3 reads TGTGCCAGCAGTACCCCGGACAGGGGGCGACCCTACGAGCAGTACTTC. It is translated as CASSTPDRGRPYEQYF.

This clone was observed at least ten times. The rearrangement joins TRBV4-2 to TRBJ2-2; 15 bases fit TRBD2. In germline, CDR1 is LGHNA, CDR2 YNFKEQ. The CDR3 length is 23 residues. V was clipped by 2 bases and J by 5 bases; unmatched bases: 21. The CDR3 sequence is CASSQSFARTGTSGRMGTGELFF. As DNA, the CDR3 is TGTGCCAGCAGCCAATCATTCGCGCGAACCGGGACTAGCGGGAGGATGGGTACCGGGGAGCTGTTTTTT.

The genes are TRBV7-3 and TRBJ1-3; D may be TRBD1 (5 bases). The CDR3 is 17 amino acids. V was shortened by 1 base and J by 2 bases, with 15 bases between the two germline ends. The V gene's germline CDR1 is SGHTA and CDR2 FQGTGA. The chain's CDR3 is CASSLMARGSAGNTIYF. CDR3 in DNA: TGTGCCAGCAGCTTAATGGCACGGGGGTCGGCTGGAAACACCATATATTTT.

This clone was seen a single time. The gene calls are TRBV7-3 and TRBJ1-2, with TRBD1 as a possible D gene (5 bases). Germline V lookup: CDR1 SGHTA, CDR2 FQGTGA. V was shortened by 1 base and J by 2 bases, with 8 bases between the two germline ends. This CDR3 has 14 amino acids. The CDR3 protein is CASSLNSGNYGYTF. The DNA for the CDR3 is TGTGCCAGCAGCTTAAATTCAGGGAACTATGGCTACACCTTC.

The chain has TRBV7-2 and TRBJ2-1; 8 positions match TRBD2. Germline V gene data show CDR1 as SGHTA and CDR2 as FQGNSA. J gave up 9 bases and V 5 bases, and 12 bases lay outside the gene matches. The CDR3 runs 15 residues. CDR3 loop: CASSPMSGAGGEQFF. The CDR3 nucleotides are TGTGCCAGCAGCCCTATGTCCGGGGCGGGGGGTGAGCAGTTCTTC.

The V call is TRBV11-3, the J call TRBJ2-1; 8 bases align to TRBD2. Germline V gene data show CDR1 as SGHNT and CDR2 as YENEEA. J gave up 9 bases and V 4 bases, and 11 bases lay outside the gene matches. This CDR3 is 15 amino acids long. The CDR3 sequence: CASSSRPAGEVEQFF. The DNA of the CDR3 is TGTGCCAGCAGCTCTCGTCCAGCGGGAGAAGTTGAGCAGTTCTTC.

V and J are TRBV5-1 and TRBJ2-3, with TRBD1 as a possible D gene (5 bases). CDR3 length: 11 amino acids. Deletions cut 4 bases from V and 9 bases from J, with 9 bases between. Germline V lookup: CDR1 SGHRS, CDR2 YFSETQ. This CDR3 reads CASSLDRTQYF. As DNA, the CDR3 is TGCGCCAGCAGCCTTGACAGAACGCAGTATTTT.

The chain has TRBV30 and TRBJ1-5; 9 nucleotides agree with TRBD1. The trim removed 5 bases at V and 2 bases at J, leaving 10 bases unmatched. Germline lookup yields CDR1 GTSNPN and CDR2 SVGIG (reference sequence). This CDR3 has 16 residues. The CDR3: CAWSIDRGGRNQPQHF. CDR3 DNA: TGTGCCTGGTCTATAGACAGGGGGGGACGCAATCAGCCCCAGCATTTT.